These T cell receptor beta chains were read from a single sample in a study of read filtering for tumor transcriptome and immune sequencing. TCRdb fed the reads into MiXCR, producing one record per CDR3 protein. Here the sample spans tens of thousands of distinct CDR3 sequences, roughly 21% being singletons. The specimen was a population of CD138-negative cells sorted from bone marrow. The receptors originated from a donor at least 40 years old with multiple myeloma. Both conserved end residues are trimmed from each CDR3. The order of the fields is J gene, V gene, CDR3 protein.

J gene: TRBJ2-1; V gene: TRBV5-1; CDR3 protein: ASSLVPGGEIF
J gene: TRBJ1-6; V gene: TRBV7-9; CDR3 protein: ASSHGMGFYNSPLH
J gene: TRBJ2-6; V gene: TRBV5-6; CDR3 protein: ASSWGTGAGANVLT
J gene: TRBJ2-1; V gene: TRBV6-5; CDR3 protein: ASRAARGGYNEQF
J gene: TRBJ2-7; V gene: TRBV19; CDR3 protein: ASSTGGPNEQY
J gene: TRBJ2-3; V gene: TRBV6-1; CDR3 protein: ASSDYSGLAGGAYTDTQY
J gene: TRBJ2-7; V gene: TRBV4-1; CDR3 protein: ASSHEPSQGASYEQY
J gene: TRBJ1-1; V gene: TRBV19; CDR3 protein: ASSIGRTEAF
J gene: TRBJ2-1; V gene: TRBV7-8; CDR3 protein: ASSLGTGLGNEQF
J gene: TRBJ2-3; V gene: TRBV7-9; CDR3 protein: ASRPRGSTDTQY
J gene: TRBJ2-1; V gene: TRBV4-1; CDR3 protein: ASSQDRTTGRGRYNEQF
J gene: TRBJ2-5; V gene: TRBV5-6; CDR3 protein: ASSLMRTGGETQY
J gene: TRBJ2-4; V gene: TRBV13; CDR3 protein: ASSLGLGAKNIQY
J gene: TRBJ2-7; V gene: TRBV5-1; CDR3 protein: ASSLAGISGEQY
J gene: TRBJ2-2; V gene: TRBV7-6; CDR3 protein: ASSSRDFSTGELF
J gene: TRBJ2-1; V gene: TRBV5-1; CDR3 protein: ASSKQGRGSYNEQF
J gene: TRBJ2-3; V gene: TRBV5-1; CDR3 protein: ASSYTGLDTQY
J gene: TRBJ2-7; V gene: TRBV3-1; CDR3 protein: ASSQDGNSYEQY
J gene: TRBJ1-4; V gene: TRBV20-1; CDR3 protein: SARAHTGATNEKLF
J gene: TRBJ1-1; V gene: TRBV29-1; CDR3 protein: SVTGTVNTEAF
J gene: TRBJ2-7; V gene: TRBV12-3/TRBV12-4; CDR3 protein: ASSFQTGGPCEQY
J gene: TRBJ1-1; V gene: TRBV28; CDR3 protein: ASSLDRVQISAF
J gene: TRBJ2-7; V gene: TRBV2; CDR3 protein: ASSLDILEQY
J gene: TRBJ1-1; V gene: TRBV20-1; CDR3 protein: SARDPGQGNTEAF
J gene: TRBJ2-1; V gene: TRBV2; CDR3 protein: ASSEGQGVGEQL
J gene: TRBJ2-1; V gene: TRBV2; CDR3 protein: AQSSLSYNEQF
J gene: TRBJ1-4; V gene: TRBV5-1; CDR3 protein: ASSRTGFATNEKLF
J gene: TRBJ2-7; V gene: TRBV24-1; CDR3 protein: ATRDSSYEQY
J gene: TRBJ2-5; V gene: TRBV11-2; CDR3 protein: ASSPDRQETQY
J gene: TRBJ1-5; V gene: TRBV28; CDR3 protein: ASSSKGVTTWDQPQH